This TCR beta chain was recovered during a study of T cells after yellow fever vaccination. V was shortened by 5 bases and J by 0 bases, with 9 bases between the two germline ends. CDR1 is SGHTA and CDR2 is FQGNSA in the germline V gene. The CDR3 loop spans 14 amino acids. Details on this clonotype: No antigen is known for it.

Study-level points and caveats: Contaminants from the bulk population, in the form of abundant clonotypes, could be found in FACS-sorted repertoires. Reappearance after the booster was seen for most primary-vaccination clones, at more than 95% CD4 and around 88% CD8. The CD4 and CD8 compartments had a small share of their clonotypes in common.

Template switching with 5'RACE generated the TCR cDNA and added a universal primer site and UMIs. TCRdb passed the 5' RACE reads through MiXCR, listing each CDR3 protein once. Of about 350,000 distinct CDR3 sequences in the sample, around 10% were seen once. The sequencing used PBMCs, collected on the day of the first yellow fever vaccination. This chain uses TRBV7-2 with TRBJ2-3; D may be TRBD1 or TRBD2 (5 bases each). The sequence derives from a man aged 18 to 29 who received the YFV17D yellow fever vaccine. The CDR3 bases are TGTGCCAGCAGCCTCCGGGACAGCACAGATACGCAGTATTTT. As protein: CASSLRDSTDTQYF.